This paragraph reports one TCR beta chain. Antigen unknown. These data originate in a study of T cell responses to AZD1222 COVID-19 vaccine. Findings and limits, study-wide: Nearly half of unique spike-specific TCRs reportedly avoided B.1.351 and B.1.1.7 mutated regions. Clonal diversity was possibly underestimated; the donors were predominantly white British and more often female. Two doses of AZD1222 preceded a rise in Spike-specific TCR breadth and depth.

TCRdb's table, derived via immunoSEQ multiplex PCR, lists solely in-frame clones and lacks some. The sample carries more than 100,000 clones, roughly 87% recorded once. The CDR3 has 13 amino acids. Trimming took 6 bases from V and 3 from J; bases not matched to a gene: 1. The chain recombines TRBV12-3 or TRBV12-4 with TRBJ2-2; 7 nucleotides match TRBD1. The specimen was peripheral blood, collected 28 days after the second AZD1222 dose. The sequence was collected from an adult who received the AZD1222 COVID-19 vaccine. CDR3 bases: TGTGCCAGCAGGACAGGGTACACCGGGGAGCTGTTTTTT. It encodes CASRTGYTGELFF.